Listed below are T cell receptor beta chains from one sample, sequenced in a study of blood T cells in healthy people across ages. TCRdb reprocessed the 5' RACE reads via MiXCR and lists one record per CDR3 protein. The sample contains 700,000 to 850,000 distinct CDR3 sequences, about 55% of which appear only once. The material sequenced was blood. All receptors derive from a man of 80 years or more in good health. The CDR3 runs from the conserved cysteine through the conserved F or W. A D gene is named only where the DNA matches it firmly. Some rows mark clone size as missing; the rest say once, few, many or name a class of expanded clone.

j_call clone_size v_call d_call cdr3_aa cdr3_nt
TRBJ2-7 . TRBV7-2 TRBD2 CASSFGLSGRAYNEQYF TGTGCCAGCAGCTTCGGTCTTAGCGGGAGGGCTTACAATGAGCAGTACTTC
TRBJ1-1 few TRBV7-3 TRBD1 CASSVNDIRTGNTEAFF TGTGCCAGCAGCGTTAACGATATTAGGACAGGCAACACTGAAGCTTTCTTT
TRBJ2-5 few TRBV5-5 TRBD2 CASSLVGGSQETQYF TGTGCCAGCAGCTTGGTGGGAGGGAGTCAAGAGACCCAGTACTTC
TRBJ2-7 few TRBV9 . CASSPGSNYEQYF TGTGCCAGCAGCCCCGGGTCCAACTACGAGCAGTACTTC
TRBJ2-3 once TRBV25-1 . CASSGHGYSTDTQYF TGTGCCAGCAGTGGGCACGGTTATAGCACAGATACGCAGTATTTT
TRBJ1-1 . TRBV25-1 . CASNGQGRAEAFF TGTGCCAGCAATGGGCAGGGAAGGGCTGAAGCTTTCTTT
TRBJ2-1 . TRBV7-9 . CASSFRTPNEQFF TGTGCCAGCAGCTTCCGGACGCCCAATGAGCAGTTCTTC
TRBJ2-3 once TRBV29-1 . CSVLRDSGTDTRYF TGCAGCGTCCTCCGGGACAGCGGGACAGATACGCGGTATTTT
TRBJ1-2 . TRBV6-6 . CASSYEDGAISYYTF TGTGCCAGCAGTTATGAGGACGGTGCTATATCATACTACACCTTC
TRBJ2-7 . TRBV3-1 TRBD1 CASSAPGQVYEQYF TGTGCCAGCAGCGCCCCCGGACAGGTTTACGAGCAGTACTTC
TRBJ2-7 . TRBV7-9 TRBD2 CASSSSGRAAAYEQYF TGTGCCAGCAGCTCTAGCGGGAGGGCTGCCGCCTACGAGCAGTACTTC
TRBJ2-2 . TRBV7-3 TRBD2 CASSLVAGGPRTGELFF TGTGCCAGCAGCTTGGTAGCGGGAGGGCCGAGGACCGGGGAGCTGTTTTTT
TRBJ2-1 once TRBV2 TRBD2 CASSEVRLAGDLDEQFF TGTGCCAGCAGTGAAGTACGACTAGCGGGGGACTTGGATGAGCAGTTCTTC
TRBJ2-7 . TRBV7-6 TRBD1 CASSLGRVYGQARNEQYF TGTGCCAGCAGCTTAGGCCGGGTTTATGGACAGGCAAGGAACGAGCAGTACTTC
TRBJ2-4 . TRBV5-1 . CASSPGLLAKNIQYF TGCGCCAGCAGCCCCGGACTGCTAGCCAAAAACATTCAGTACTTC
TRBJ2-7 . TRBV27 TRBD2 CASREGSGRINEQYF TGTGCCAGCAGAGAGGGAAGCGGGAGGATCAATGAGCAGTACTTC
TRBJ2-7 few TRBV7-9 TRBD2 CASTKVGTSPIEQYF TGTGCCAGCACCAAGGTCGGGACTAGCCCTATCGAGCAGTACTTC
TRBJ2-1 . TRBV20-1 . CSVGGRRPLGGEQFF TGCAGTGTAGGAGGTCGGCGACCACTAGGGGGTGAGCAGTTCTTC
TRBJ1-2 . TRBV12-3/TRBV12-4 . CASSLRTVTGYTF TGTGCCAGCAGTTTAAGGACGGTCACTGGCTACACCTTC
TRBJ2-7 few TRBV7-9 TRBD1 CASSSPGQGGHEQYF TGTGCCAGCAGCTCCCCGGGACAGGGAGGCCACGAGCAGTACTTC
TRBJ1-2 . TRBV18 . CASSPQGRSGYGYTF TGTGCCAGCTCGCCTCAGGGGCGGAGTGGCTATGGCTACACCTTC
TRBJ2-4 . TRBV28 TRBD2 CASSFGEGKNIQYF TGTGCCAGCAGTTTTGGGGAGGGCAAAAACATTCAGTACTTC
TRBJ2-1 . TRBV7-2 TRBD2 CASSLAAAGGDNEQFF TGTGCCAGCAGCTTAGCCGCCGCGGGAGGGGACAATGAGCAGTTCTTC
TRBJ2-1 . TRBV15 . CATSRPAKTGTRNEQFF TGTGCCACCAGCAGACCAGCTAAAACCGGGACACGTAATGAGCAGTTCTTC
TRBJ2-7 few TRBV5-1 . CASSLGPGPGSYEQYF TGCGCCAGCAGCTTGGGGCCAGGTCCGGGGTCCTACGAGCAGTACTTC
TRBJ2-3 . TRBV5-1 TRBD2 CASSLAGREGDTQYF TGCGCCAGCAGCTTGGCCGGGCGGGAGGGAGATACGCAGTATTTT
TRBJ1-2 many TRBV20-1 TRBD1 CSASTGGGYGYTF TGCAGTGCATCGACAGGGGGCGGCTATGGCTACACCTTC
TRBJ2-7 . TRBV4-1 TRBD2 CASSQDRGGITYEQYF TGCGCCAGCAGCCAAGATCGGGGGGGCATAACCTACGAGCAGTACTTC
TRBJ2-2 . TRBV11-2 . CAGSFGSPQRELFF TGTGCCGGCAGCTTCGGAAGCCCCCAGCGGGAGCTGTTTTTT
TRBJ2-7 . TRBV29-1 . CSVATYEQYF TGCAGCGTGGCGACCTACGAGCAGTACTTC
TRBJ1-3 . TRBV25-1 . CASSDWGAGNTIYF TGTGCCAGCAGCGACTGGGGGGCTGGAAACACCATATATTTT
TRBJ2-7 few TRBV29-1 TRBD1 CSAAGTQGAAEQYF TGCAGCGCGGCGGGAACGCAGGGGGCGGCCGAGCAGTACTTC
TRBJ1-1 . TRBV7-2 . CASSLAPGRSDTEAFF TGTGCCAGCAGCTTAGCGCCAGGACGCTCGGACACTGAAGCTTTCTTT
TRBJ2-7 few TRBV10-3 TRBD2 CAISDPGGEQYF TGTGCCATCAGTGACCCGGGGGGCGAGCAGTACTTC
TRBJ2-7 . TRBV28 TRBD1 CASGPGQFYEQYF TGTGCCAGCGGACCGGGACAGTTCTACGAGCAGTACTTC
TRBJ2-5 . TRBV7-9 TRBD2 CASSAGLAGRETQYF TGTGCCAGCAGCGCCGGACTAGCGGGAAGAGAGACCCAGTACTTC
TRBJ1-4 . TRBV7-9 . CASSLAERVGEKLFF TGTGCCAGCAGCTTAGCGGAAAGGGTTGGCGAAAAACTGTTTTTT
TRBJ2-7 . TRBV29-1 . CSARLPAEQYF TGCAGCGCCAGACTGCCCGCCGAGCAGTACTTC
TRBJ2-1 . TRBV6-5 . CASSDSWTINEQFF TGTGCCAGCAGTGACTCGTGGACCATAAATGAGCAGTTCTTC
TRBJ1-5 . TRBV20-1 . CSAPLQGLGQPQHF TGCAGTGCTCCTCTACAGGGATTGGGGCAGCCCCAGCATTTT
TRBJ1-4 . TRBV28 . CASSSTRKSTNEKLFF TGTGCCAGCAGTTCCACAAGGAAGAGTACTAATGAAAAACTGTTTTTT
TRBJ2-1 . TRBV4-1 TRBD1 CASSQDNQGDEQFF TGCGCCAGCAGCCAAGACAACCAGGGGGATGAGCAGTTCTTC
TRBJ1-2 . TRBV29-1 TRBD1 CSVEGGVGNYGYTF TGCAGCGTCGAAGGGGGCGTAGGTAACTATGGCTACACCTTC
TRBJ2-3 . TRBV12-3/TRBV12-4 TRBD2 CASSATTSGHRYAYF TGTGCCAGCAGTGCAACGACTAGCGGTCACAGATACGCGTATTTT
TRBJ1-6 . TRBV13 . CASSLGQGNWNSPLHF TGTGCCAGCAGCTTAGGCCAGGGGAATTGGAATTCACCCCTCCACTTT
TRBJ2-1 . TRBV24-1 . CATSVGLPSYNEQFF TGTGCCACCAGTGTCGGGCTGCCGTCCTACAATGAGCAGTTCTTC